Listed below are T cell receptor beta chains from one sample, sequenced in a study of blood T cells in healthy people across ages. TCRdb reprocessed the 5' RACE reads with MiXCR, giving one entry per CDR3 protein. Among about 510,000 distinct CDR3 sequences listed, roughly a quarter were seen once. These data also featured in a second study, about T cells of mothers and their children.

Specimen: blood. The receptors were sampled from a boy aged 2 to 9 in good health. Both conserved end residues are part of each CDR3. D genes are given only for firm matches. Some rows have no size entry. The others give once, few or many, or a class for an expanded clone.

TRBJ2-3,TRBV7-6,-,few,CASIPLGGPDTQYF,TGTGCCAGCATCCCTCTCGGAGGGCCAGATACGCAGTATTTT
TRBJ1-1,TRBV3-1,TRBD1,-,CASSQDRRDRKNTEAFF,TGTGCCAGCAGCCAAGATCGAAGGGACAGGAAGAACACTGAAGCTTTCTTT
TRBJ1-3,TRBV12-3/TRBV12-4,-,-,CASSLGVQADSGTTIYF,TGTGCCAGCAGTTTGGGGGTACAGGCCGACTCTGGAACCACCATATATTTT
TRBJ2-5,TRBV7-2,-,-,CASSPFRQGETQYF,TGTGCCAGCAGCCCATTTCGCCAGGGAGAGACCCAGTACTTC
TRBJ1-2,TRBV11-2,TRBD1,-,CASSLDLQGGNYGYTF,TGTGCCAGCAGCTTAGATCTGCAGGGGGGAAACTATGGCTACACCTTC
TRBJ1-2,TRBV9,-,few,CASSVGVMDYGYTF,TGTGCCAGCAGCGTAGGCGTTATGGACTATGGCTACACCTTC
TRBJ1-1,TRBV20-1,-,-,CRKSSGTEAFF,TGCAGGAAATCTAGTGGGACTGAAGCTTTCTTT
TRBJ2-2,TRBV25-1,TRBD1,-,CASTYRGLAGELFF,TGTGCCAGCACCTACAGGGGGCTGGCCGGGGAGCTGTTTTTT
TRBJ2-7,TRBV6-6,TRBD2,-,CASSMGLAGDYEQYF,TGTGCCAGCAGTATGGGACTAGCGGGAGACTACGAGCAGTACTTC
TRBJ1-1,TRBV29-1,-,few,CSVEGGSDAFF,TGCAGCGTTGAAGGGGGTAGTGACGCTTTCTTT
TRBJ2-7,TRBV4-1,-,few,CASSQDQGSEQYF,TGCGCCAGCAGCCAAGATCAAGGGTCCGAGCAGTACTTC
TRBJ2-1,TRBV27,-,-,CASSSPPGFYNEQFF,TGTGCCAGCAGCTCCCCCCCCGGGTTTTACAATGAGCAGTTCTTC
TRBJ2-1,TRBV12-3/TRBV12-4,-,few,CASSSGGVGQFF,TGTGCCAGCAGTTCGGGCGGTGTCGGGCAGTTCTTC
TRBJ2-1,TRBV20-1,-,few,CSGSGSYNEQFF,TGCAGTGGGTCCGGTTCCTACAATGAGCAGTTCTTC
TRBJ2-7,TRBV12-3/TRBV12-4,TRBD2,-,CASSTSGASYEQYF,TGTGCCAGCAGTACTAGCGGGGCGTCCTACGAGCAGTACTTC
TRBJ2-7,TRBV15,-,-,CATSSRPGQYEQYF,TGTGCCACCAGCAGCAGACCAGGACAGTACGAGCAGTACTTC
TRBJ1-4,TRBV7-9,-,-,CASSTRGTTNEKLFF,TGTGCCAGCAGTACCCGGGGGACAACTAATGAAAAACTGTTTTTT
TRBJ2-7,TRBV6-2/TRBV6-3,-,-,CASSYSIVLSSYEQYF,TGTGCCAGCAGTTACTCGATCGTGCTATCCTCCTACGAGCAGTACTTC
TRBJ2-1,TRBV5-1,-,few,CACRSGNNEQFF,TGCGCCTGCCGGTCGGGCAACAATGAGCAGTTCTTC
TRBJ2-1,TRBV4-1,TRBD2,few,CASSQNSGSGSYNEQFF,TGCGCCAGCAGCCAGAATAGCGGGAGCGGCTCCTACAATGAGCAGTTCTTC
TRBJ1-2,TRBV20-1,-,-,CSASTGGYGYTF,TGCAGTGCTTCAACCGGGGGTTACGGCTACACCTTC
TRBJ1-2,TRBV20-1,-,few,CSARDPPHGYTF,TGCAGTGCTAGAGATCCTCCCCATGGCTACACCTTC